The clone carrying this T cell receptor beta chain was observed many times. Its antigen is unidentified. Researchers barred patients who had uncontrolled infection, other autoimmune disease, pregnancy or lactation. The PBMCs were taken from 10 ml of fresh peripheral blood. Germline V gene data show CDR1 as MDHEN and CDR2 as SYDVKM. The CDR3 covers 13 residues. V lost 6 bases to trimming and J lost 6 bases, with 9 bases between them. This sample was included in a study of T cells in Graves' hyperthyroidism and ophthalmopathy. General study findings and limits: In blood, most of the thyroid clonotypes expanded above 0.001 were also present.

Template material for amplifying TCR beta CDR3 regions consisted of RNA transcripts. During a first-round RT-PCR of the TCR CDR3, the HTBI primer set was used. TCRdb called the multiplex PCR reads again in MiXCR, with one record for every CDR3 protein. This table holds more than 45,000 distinct CDR3 sequences, about 49% found once. The receptor comes from a woman in her twenties or thirties with Graves' ophthalmopathy. Sequencing was done on a sample of blood. The V call is TRBV28, the J call TRBJ1-6, with D tentatively TRBD1 (6 bases). In DNA form, the CDR3 reads TGTGCCAGCAGCCTCAGGGGTAATTCACCCCTCCACTTT. It encodes CASSLRGNSPLHF.